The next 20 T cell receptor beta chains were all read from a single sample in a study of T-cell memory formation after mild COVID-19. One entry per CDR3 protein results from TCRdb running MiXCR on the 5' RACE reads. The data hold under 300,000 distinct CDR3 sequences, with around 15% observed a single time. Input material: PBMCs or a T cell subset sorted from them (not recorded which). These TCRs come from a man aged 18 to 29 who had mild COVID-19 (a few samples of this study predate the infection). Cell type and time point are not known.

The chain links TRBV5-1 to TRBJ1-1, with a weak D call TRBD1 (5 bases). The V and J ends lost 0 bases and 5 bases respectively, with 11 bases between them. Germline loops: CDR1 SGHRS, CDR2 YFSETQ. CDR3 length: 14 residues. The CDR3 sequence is CASSLVAGPTEAFF. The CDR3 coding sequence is TGCGCCAGCAGCTTGGTGGCAGGGCCGACTGAAGCTTTCTTT.

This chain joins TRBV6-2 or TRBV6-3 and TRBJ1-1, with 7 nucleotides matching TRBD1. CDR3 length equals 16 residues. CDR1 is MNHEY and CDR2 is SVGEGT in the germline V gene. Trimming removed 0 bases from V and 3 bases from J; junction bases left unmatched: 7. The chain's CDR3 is CASSYSREGADTEAFF. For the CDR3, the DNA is TGTGCCAGCAGTTACTCGAGGGAGGGGGCTGACACTGAAGCTTTCTTT.

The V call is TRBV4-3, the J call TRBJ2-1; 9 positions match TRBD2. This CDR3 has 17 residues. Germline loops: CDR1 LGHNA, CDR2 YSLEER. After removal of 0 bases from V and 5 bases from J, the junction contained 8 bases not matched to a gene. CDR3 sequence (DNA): TGCGCCAGCAGCCAAGATGGGGGTAGCGGGAGAAACAATGAGCAGTTCTTC. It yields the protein CASSQDGGSGRNNEQFF.

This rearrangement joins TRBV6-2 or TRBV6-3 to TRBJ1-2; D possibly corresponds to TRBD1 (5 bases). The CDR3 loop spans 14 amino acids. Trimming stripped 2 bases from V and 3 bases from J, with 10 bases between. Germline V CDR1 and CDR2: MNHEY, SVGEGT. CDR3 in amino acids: CASSYPTAYYGYTF. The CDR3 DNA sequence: TGTGCCAGCAGTTACCCGACAGCTTACTATGGCTACACCTTC.

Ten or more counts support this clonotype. The CDR3 loop reads CASRGAGELFF. Here the CDR3 DNA reads TGTGCCAGCAGGGGGGCCGGGGAGCTGTTTTTT. The gene calls are TRBV5-6 and TRBJ2-2, with D perhaps being TRBD1 or TRBD2 (5 bases each). The CDR3 runs to 11 residues. Germline CDR1 reads SGHDT; CDR2 reads YYEEEE. Trimming cost V 5 bases and J 6 bases, with 5 bases left between them.

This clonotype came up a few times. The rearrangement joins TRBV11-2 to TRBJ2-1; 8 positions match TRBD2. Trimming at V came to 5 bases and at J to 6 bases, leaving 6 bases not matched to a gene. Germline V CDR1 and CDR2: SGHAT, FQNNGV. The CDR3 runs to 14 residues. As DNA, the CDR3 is TGTGCCAGCAGCCCGCGGACTAGCACCAATGAGCAGTTCTTC. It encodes CASSPRTSTNEQFF. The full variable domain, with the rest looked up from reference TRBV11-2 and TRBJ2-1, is EAGVAQSPRYKIIEKRQSVAFWCNPISGHATLYWYQQILGQGPKLLIQFQNNGVVDDSQLPKDRFSAERLKGVDSTLKIQPAKLEDSAVYLCASSPRTSTNEQFFGPGTRLTVL.

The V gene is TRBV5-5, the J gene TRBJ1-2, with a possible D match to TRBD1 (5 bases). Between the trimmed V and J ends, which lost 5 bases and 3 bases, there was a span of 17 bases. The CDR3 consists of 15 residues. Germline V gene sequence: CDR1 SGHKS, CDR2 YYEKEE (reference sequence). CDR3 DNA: TGTGCCAGCAGACCCTGGGACGGAGTGGACTATGGCTACACCTTC. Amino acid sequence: CASRPWDGVDYGYTF.

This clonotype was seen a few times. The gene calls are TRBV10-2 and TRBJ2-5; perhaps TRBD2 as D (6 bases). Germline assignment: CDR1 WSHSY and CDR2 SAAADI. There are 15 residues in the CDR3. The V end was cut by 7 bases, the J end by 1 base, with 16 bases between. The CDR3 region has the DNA TGCGCCAGCACAGGATTTGGGACTGGCCAAGAGACCCAGTACTTC. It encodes CASTGFGTGQETQYF.

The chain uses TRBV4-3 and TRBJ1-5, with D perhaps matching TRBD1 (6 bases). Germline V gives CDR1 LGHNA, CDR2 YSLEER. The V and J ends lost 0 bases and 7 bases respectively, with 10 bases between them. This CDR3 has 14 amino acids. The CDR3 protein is CASSQEGGDQPQHF. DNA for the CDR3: TGCGCCAGCAGCCAAGAAGGGGGAGACCAGCCCCAGCATTTT.

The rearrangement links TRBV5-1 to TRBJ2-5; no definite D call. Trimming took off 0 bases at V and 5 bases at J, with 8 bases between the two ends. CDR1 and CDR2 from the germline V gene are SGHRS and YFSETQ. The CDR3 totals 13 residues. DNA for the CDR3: TGCGCCAGCAGCTTGGTGGGGTTGGAGACCCAGTACTTC. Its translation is CASSLVGLETQYF.

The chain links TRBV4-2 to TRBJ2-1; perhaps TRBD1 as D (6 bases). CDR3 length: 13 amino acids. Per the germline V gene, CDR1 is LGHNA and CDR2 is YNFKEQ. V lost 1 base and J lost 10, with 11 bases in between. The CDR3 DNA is TGTGCCAGCAGCCAAGTGGCAGGGGAGGAGCAGTTCTTC. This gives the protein CASSQVAGEEQFF.

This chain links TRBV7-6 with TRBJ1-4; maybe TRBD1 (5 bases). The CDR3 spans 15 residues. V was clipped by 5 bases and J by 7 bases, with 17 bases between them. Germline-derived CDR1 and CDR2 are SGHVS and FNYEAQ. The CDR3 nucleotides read TGTGCCAGCAGCGAATTACCCCGGGGCGGTGAAAAACTGTTTTTT. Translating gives CASSELPRGGEKLFF.

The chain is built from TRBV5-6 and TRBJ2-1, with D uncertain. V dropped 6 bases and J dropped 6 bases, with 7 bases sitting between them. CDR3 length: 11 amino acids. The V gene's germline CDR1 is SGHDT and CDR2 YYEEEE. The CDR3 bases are TGTGCCAGCACAAGAACCAATGAGCAGTTCTTC. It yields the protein CASTRTNEQFF. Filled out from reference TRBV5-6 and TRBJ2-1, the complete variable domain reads DAGVTQSPTHLIKTRGQQVTLRCSPKSGHDTVSWYQQALGQGPQFIFQYYEEEERQRGNFPDRFSGHQFPNYSSELNVNALLLGDSALYLCASTRTNEQFFGPGTRLTVL.

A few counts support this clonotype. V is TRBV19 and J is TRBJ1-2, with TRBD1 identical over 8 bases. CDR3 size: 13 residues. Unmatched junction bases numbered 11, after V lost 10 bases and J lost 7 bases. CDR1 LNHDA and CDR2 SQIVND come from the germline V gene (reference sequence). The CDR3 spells CATQLQGGLGYTF. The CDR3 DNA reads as TGTGCCACTCAACTACAGGGGGGCCTTGGCTACACCTTC.

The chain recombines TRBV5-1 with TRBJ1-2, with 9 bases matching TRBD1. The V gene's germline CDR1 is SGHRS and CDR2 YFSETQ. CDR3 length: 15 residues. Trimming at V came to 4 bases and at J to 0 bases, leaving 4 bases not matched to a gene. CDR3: CASSQDRGANYGYTF. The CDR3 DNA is TGCGCCAGCAGCCAGGACAGGGGAGCTAACTATGGCTACACCTTC. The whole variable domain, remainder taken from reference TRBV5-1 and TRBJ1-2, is KAGVTQTPRYLIKTRGQQVTLSCSPISGHRSVSWYQQTPGQGLQFLFEYFSETQRNKGNFPGRFSGRQFSNSRSEMNVSTLELGDSALYLCASSQDRGANYGYTFGSGTRLTVV.

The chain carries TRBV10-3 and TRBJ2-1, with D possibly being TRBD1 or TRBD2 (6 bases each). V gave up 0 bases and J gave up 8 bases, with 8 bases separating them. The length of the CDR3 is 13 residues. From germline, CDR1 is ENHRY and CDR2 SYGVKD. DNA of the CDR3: TGTGCCATCAGTGAGTCGAGGGGGGATGAGCAGTTCTTC. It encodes CAISESRGDEQFF.

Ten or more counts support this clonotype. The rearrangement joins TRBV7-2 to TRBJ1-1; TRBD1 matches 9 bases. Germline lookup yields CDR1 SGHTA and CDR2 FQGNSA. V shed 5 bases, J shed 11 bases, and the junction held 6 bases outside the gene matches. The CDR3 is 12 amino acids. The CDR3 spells CASSGTGRTAFF. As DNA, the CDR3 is TGTGCCAGCAGCGGGACAGGGAGAACGGCTTTCTTT.

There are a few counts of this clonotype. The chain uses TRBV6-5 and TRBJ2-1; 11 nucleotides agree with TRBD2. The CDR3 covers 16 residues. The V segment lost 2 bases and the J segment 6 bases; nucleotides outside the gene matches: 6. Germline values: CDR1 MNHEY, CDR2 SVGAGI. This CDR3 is CASSYDPSGGTNEQFF. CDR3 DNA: TGTGCCAGCAGTTACGACCCTAGCGGGGGGACCAATGAGCAGTTCTTC.

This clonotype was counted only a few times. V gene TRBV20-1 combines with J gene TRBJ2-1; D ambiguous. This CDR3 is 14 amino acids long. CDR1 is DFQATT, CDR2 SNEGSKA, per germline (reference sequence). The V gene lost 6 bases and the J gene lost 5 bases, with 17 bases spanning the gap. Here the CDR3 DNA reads TGCAGTGCCCCGGACGGCTACTGGAACAATGAGCAGTTCTTC. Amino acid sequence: CSAPDGYWNNEQFF.

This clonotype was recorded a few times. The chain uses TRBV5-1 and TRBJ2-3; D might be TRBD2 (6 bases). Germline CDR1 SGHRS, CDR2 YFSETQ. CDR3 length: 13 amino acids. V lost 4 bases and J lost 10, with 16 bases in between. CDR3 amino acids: CASSGGGTFPQYF. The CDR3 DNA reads TGCGCCAGCAGCGGCGGCGGGACTTTCCCGCAGTATTTT.